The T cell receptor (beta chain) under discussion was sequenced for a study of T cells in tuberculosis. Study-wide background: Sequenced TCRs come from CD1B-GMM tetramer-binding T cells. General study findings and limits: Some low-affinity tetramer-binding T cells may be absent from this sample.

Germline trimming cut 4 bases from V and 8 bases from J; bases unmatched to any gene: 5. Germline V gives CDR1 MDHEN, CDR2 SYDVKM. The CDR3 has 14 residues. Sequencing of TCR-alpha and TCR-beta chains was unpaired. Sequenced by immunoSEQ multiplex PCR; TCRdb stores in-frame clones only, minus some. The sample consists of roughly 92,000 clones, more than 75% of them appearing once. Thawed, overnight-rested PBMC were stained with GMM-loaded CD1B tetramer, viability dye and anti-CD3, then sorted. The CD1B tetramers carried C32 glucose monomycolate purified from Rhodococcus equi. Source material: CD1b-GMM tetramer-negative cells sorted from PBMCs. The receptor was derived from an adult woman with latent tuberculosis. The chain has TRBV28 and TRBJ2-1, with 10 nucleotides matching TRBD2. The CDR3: CASSWSSGGDEQFF. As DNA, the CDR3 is TGTGCCAGCAGTTGGTCTAGCGGGGGCGATGAGCAGTTCTTC.